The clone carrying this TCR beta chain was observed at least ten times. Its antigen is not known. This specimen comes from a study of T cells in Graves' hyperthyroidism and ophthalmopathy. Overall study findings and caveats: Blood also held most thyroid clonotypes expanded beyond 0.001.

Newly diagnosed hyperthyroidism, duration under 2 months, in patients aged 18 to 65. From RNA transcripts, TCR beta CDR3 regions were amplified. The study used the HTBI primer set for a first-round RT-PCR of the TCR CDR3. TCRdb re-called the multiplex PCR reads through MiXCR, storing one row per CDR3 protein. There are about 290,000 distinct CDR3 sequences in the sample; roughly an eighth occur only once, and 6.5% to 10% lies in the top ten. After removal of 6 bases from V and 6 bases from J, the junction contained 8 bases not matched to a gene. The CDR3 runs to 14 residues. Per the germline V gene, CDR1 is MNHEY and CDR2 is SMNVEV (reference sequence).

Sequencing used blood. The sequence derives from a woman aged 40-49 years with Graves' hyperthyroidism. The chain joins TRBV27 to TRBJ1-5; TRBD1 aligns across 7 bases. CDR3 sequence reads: CASRGGQATQPQHF. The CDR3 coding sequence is TGTGCCAGCAGGGGTGGACAGGCTACTCAGCCCCAGCATTTT.